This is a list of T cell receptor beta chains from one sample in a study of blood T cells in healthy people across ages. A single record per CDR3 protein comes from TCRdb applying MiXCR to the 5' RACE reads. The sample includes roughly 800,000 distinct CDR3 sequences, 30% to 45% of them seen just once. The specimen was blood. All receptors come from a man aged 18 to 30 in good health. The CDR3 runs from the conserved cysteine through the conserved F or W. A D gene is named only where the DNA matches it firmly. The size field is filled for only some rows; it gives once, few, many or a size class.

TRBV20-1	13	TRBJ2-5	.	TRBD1	CSATQGIQETQYF	TGCAGTGCTACACAGGGGATCCAAGAGACCCAGTACTTC
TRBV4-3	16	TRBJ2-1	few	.	CASSQSNYGPYNEQFF	TGCGCCAGCAGCCAAAGTAATTACGGACCCTACAATGAGCAGTTCTTC
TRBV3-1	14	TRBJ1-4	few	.	CASSQDGGGEKLFF	TGTGCCAGCAGCCAAGATGGGGGAGGAGAAAAACTGTTTTTT
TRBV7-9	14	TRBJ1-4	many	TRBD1	CASSTGTGGGKLFF	TGTGCCAGCAGTACCGGGACAGGCGGGGGAAAACTGTTTTTT
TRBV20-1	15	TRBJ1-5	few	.	CSARDTGLGNQPQHF	TGCAGTGCTAGAGATACAGGGTTGGGGAATCAGCCCCAGCATTTT
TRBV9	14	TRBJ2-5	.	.	CASSEWGGGETQYF	TGTGCCAGCAGCGAGTGGGGAGGAGGAGAGACCCAGTACTTC
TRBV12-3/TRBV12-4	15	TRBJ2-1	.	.	CASSLVDPNYNEQFF	TGTGCCAGCAGTTTAGTGGATCCTAACTACAATGAGCAGTTCTTC
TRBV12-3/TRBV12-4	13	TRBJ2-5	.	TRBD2	CASTGTNQETQYF	TGTGCCAGCACCGGGACTAACCAAGAGACCCAGTACTTC
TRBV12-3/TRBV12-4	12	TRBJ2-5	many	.	CASSFSRETQYF	TGTGCCAGCAGTTTTTCCCGGGAGACCCAGTACTTC
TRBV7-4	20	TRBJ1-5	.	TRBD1	CASSSGQWDPVIYSNQPQHF	TGTGCCAGCAGCTCGGGACAGTGGGACCCGGTCATATATAGCAATCAGCCCCAGCATTTT
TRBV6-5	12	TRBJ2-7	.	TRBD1	CAGSGQGYEQYF	TGTGCCGGCAGTGGACAGGGTTACGAGCAGTACTTC
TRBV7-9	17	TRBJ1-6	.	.	CASSLVKGDSYNSPLHF	TGTGCCAGTAGCTTAGTTAAAGGGGACTCCTATAATTCACCCCTCCACTTT
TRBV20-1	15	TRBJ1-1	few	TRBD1	CSARVRGRQDTEAFF	TGCAGTGCTAGAGTCAGGGGGCGACAGGATACTGAAGCTTTCTTT
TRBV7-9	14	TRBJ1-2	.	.	CASSLVDSVDGYTF	TGTGCCAGCAGCCTCGTGGACAGTGTGGATGGCTACACCTTC
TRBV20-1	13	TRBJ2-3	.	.	CSARVGLPDTQYF	TGCAGTGCTAGGGTCGGGCTTCCTGATACGCAGTATTTT
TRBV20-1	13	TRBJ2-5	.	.	CSANRDTEETQYF	TGCAGTGCGAACCGGGACACGGAAGAGACCCAGTACTTC
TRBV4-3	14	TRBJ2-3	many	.	CASSQDDVPDTQYF	TGCGCCAGCAGCCAAGATGACGTCCCAGATACGCAGTATTTT
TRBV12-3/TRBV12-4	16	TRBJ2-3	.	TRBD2	CASSDLAGGRRDTQYF	TGTGCCAGCAGTGACTTAGCGGGGGGGAGGCGGGATACGCAGTATTTT
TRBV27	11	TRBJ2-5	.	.	CATQRNNEQYF	TGTGCCACCCAACGGAATAATGAGCAGTACTTC
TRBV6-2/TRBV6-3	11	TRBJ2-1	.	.	CASGNNLEQFF	TGTGCCAGCGGGAATAATCTTGAGCAGTTCTTC
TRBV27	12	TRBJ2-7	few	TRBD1	CASSRQGREQYF	TGTGCCAGCAGTCGACAGGGACGCGAGCAGTACTTC
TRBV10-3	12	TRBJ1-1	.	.	CAISVEGKEAFF	TGTGCCATCAGTGTAGAGGGCAAAGAAGCTTTCTTT
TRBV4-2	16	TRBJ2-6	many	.	CASSLSEGSGANVLTF	TGTGCCAGCAGCCTTTCGGAAGGCTCTGGGGCCAACGTCCTGACTTTC
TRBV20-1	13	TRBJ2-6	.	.	CSAAGSGANVMTF	TGCAGTGCAGCAGGGTCTGGGGCCAACGTCATGACTTTC
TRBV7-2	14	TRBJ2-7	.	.	CASSLASASYEQYF	TGTGCCAGCAGCTTGGCGTCAGCCTCCTACGAGCAGTACTTC
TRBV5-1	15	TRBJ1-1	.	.	CASSLLSQLNTEAFF	TGCGCCAGCAGCTTGTTATCCCAGCTAAACACTGAAGCTTTCTTT
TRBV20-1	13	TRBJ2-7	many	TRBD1	CSAPGQTSYEQYF	TGCAGTGCCCCGGGACAGACCTCCTACGAGCAGTACTTC
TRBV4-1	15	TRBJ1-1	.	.	CASSQVVGVVTEAFF	TGCGCCAGCAGCCAAGTGGTGGGGGTTGTCACTGAAGCTTTCTTT
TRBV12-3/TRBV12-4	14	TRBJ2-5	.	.	CASSLGPGRETQYF	TGTGCCAGCAGTTTAGGGCCAGGACGAGAGACCCAGTACTTC
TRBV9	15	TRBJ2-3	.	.	CASSVSGHTTDTQYF	TGTGCCAGCAGCGTATCGGGACACACCACAGATACGCAGTATTTT
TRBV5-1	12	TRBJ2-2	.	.	CASNPDTGELFF	TGCGCCAGCAACCCGGACACCGGGGAGCTGTTTTTT
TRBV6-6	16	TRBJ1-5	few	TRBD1	CASRGGTDYSNQPQHF	TGTGCCAGCAGGGGAGGGACAGACTATAGCAATCAGCCCCAGCATTTT
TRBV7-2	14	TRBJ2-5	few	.	CASTLTTGMETQYF	TGTGCCAGCACCCTAACCACAGGGATGGAGACCCAGTACTTC
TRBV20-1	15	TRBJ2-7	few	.	CSARDAGDGGNEQYF	TGCAGTGCTAGAGATGCAGGGGACGGGGGAAACGAGCAGTACTTC
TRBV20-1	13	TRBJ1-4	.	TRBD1	CSAPGQGGEKLFF	TGCAGTGCTCCGGGACAGGGTGGTGAAAAACTGTTTTTT
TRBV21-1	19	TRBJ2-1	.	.	CASSRGSKGGGSSYNEQFF	TGTGCCAGCTCAAGGGGTTCTAAGGGAGGGGGGAGCTCCTACAATGAGCAGTTCTTC
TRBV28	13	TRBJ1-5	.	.	CASSLVSQQPQHF	TGTGCCAGCAGTTTAGTCAGTCAACAGCCCCAGCATTTT
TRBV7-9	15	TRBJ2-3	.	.	CASSERGGQVDTQYF	TGTGCCAGCAGCGAAAGGGGGGGGCAAGTTGATACGCAGTATTTT
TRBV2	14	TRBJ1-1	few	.	CASSRDGHRTEAFF	TGTGCCAGCAGCCGCGATGGTCACAGGACTGAAGCTTTCTTT
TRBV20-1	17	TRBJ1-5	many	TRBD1	CSAPDLLQGGRNQPQHF	TGCAGTGCTCCGGACCTCTTACAGGGGGGTCGCAATCAGCCCCAGCATTTT
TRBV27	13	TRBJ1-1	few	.	CASSLSSYTEAFF	TGTGCCAGCAGTTTGTCCAGCTACACTGAAGCTTTCTTT
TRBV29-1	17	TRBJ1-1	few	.	CSVEKDRAGYRNTEAFF	TGCAGCGTTGAAAAGGATCGGGCAGGGTACAGGAACACTGAAGCTTTCTTT
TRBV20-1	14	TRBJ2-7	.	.	CSARDPAGSYEQYF	TGCAGTGCTAGAGATCCAGCGGGTAGCTACGAGCAGTACTTC
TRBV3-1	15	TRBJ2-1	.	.	CASGGRSHSYNEQFF	TGTGCCAGCGGGGGTCGGTCCCACTCCTACAATGAGCAGTTCTTC
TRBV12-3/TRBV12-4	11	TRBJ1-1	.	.	CASSQRNRAFF	TGTGCCAGCAGCCAGCGGAATCGGGCTTTCTTT
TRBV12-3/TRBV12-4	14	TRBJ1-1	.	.	CASSFGRENTEAFF	TGTGCCAGCAGTTTTGGTAGGGAGAACACTGAAGCTTTCTTT
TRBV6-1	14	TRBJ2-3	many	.	CASSEAEGRDTQYF	TGTGCCAGCAGTGAAGCGGAAGGGAGAGATACGCAGTATTTT